This T cell receptor beta chain was captured by sequencing in a study of cytomegalovirus exposure and HLA in healthy donors. The CDR3 is 13 amino acids. CDR1 and CDR2 from the germline V gene are SQVTM and ANQGSEA. V was cut by 4 bases and J by 0 bases, with 7 bases left in between. Primers for the PCR totalled 60 Vbeta and 13 Jbeta. As originally analysed: Approximately 9.9 million of 70 million to 80 million unique TCR beta chains were shared, per a later count. Clones were read by immunoSEQ multiplex PCR, and TCRdb kept only the in-frame ones, dropping some. That table gives V, J and clone size, and the DNA gave D and trimming. The data show 100,000 to 150,000 clones, 66% seen once. This clone was found a few times.

What was sequenced was PBMCs. The chain has TRBV29-1 and TRBJ1-3; D is ambiguous. This TCR was recovered from a young man in good health and CMV-seronegative. CDR3 loop: CSVAIASGNTIYF. The CDR3 bases are TGCAGCGTTGCGATAGCCTCTGGAAACACCATATATTTT.